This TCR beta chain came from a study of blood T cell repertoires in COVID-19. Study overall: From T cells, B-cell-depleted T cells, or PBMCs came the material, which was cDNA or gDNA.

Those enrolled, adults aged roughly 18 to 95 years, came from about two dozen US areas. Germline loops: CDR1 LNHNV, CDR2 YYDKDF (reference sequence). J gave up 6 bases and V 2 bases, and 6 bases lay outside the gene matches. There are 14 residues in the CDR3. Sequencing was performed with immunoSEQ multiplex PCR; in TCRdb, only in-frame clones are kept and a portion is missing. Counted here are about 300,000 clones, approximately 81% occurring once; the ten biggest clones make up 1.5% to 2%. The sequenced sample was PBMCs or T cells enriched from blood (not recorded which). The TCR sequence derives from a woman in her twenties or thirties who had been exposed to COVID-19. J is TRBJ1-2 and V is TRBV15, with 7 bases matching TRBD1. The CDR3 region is CATSRPTGRNGYTF. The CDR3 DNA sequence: TGTGCCACCAGCAGACCGACAGGGAGGAATGGCTACACCTTC.